This T cell receptor (beta chain) comes out of a study of blood T cell repertoires in COVID-19. Study at large: Spain, Italy and the United States supplied samples that represented acute and convalescent COVID-19. T cells, B-cell-depleted T cells, or PBMCs provided the cDNA or gDNA that served as material.

Germline trimming cut 6 bases from V and 1 base from J; bases unmatched to any gene: 4. Germline V gene data show CDR1 as LNHDA and CDR2 as SQIVND (reference sequence). The CDR3 has 14 amino acids. In the original workflow: Estimation of nucleated cell counts was performed using reference gene primer amplification. The protocol was immunoSEQ multiplex PCR, while the TCRdb copy is restricted to in-frame clones and leaves out a portion. V and J calls and clone size follow that table, whereas D and trimming were derived from the DNA. Here the sample spans about 220,000 clones, roughly 87% being singletons.

The specimen was peripheral blood. The clonotype comes from a man in his forties with active or convalescent COVID-19. The rearrangement joins TRBV19 to TRBJ1-1; 8 positions match TRBD1. The CDR3 DNA follows: TGTGCCAGTAGCAAAGGACAGGGGAACACTGAAGCTTTCTTT. Translating it yields CASSKGQGNTEAFF.